Following are 11 T cell receptor beta chains from one sample sequenced in a study of multiple sclerosis patients with progressive multifocal leukoencephalopathy. Time point reported: before natalizumab initiation. Only in-frame clones appear in the TCRdb table, and some are missing; sequencing was by immunoSEQ multiplex PCR. The sample lists tens of thousands of clones; 85% to 95% were seen once. Sequencing was performed on PBMCs. Source of these receptors: a man aged 25-40 years with multiple sclerosis.

V gene TRBV7-2 combines with J gene TRBJ2-1; D remains unclear. Germline CDR1 and CDR2: SGHTA and FQGNSA. V dropped 4 bases and J dropped 6 bases, with 7 bases sitting between them. The CDR3 consists of 12 residues. CDR3: CASSSGVNEQFF. The CDR3 coding sequence is TGTGCCAGCAGCTCCGGAGTCAATGAGCAGTTCTTC.

CDR3 sequence (DNA): TGTGCCAGCAGGGAACTCACGAACACCGGGGAGCTGTTTTTT. Translation: CASRELTNTGELFF. The chain is built from TRBV7-9 and TRBJ2-2; D is unclear. The CDR3 is 14 amino acids. Germline V gives CDR1 SEHNR, CDR2 FQNEAQ (reference sequence). Trimming left V 6 bases short and J 0 bases short, with 8 bases between. Together with reference TRBV7-9 and TRBJ2-2, the CDR3 gives the full variable domain: DTGVSQNPRHKITKRGQNVTFRCDPISEHNRLYWYRQTLGQGPEFLTYFQNEAQLEKSRLLSDRFSAERPKGSFSTLEIQRTEQGDSAMYLCASRELTNTGELFFGEGSRLTVL.

V and J are TRBV7-6 and TRBJ2-7; 9 nucleotides agree with TRBD1. Germline V gene data show CDR1 as SGHVS and CDR2 as FNYEAQ. V was clipped by 5 bases and J by 4 bases; unmatched bases: 6. The CDR3 covers 14 residues. CDR3 amino acids: CASSQGQGDYEQYF. Here the CDR3 DNA reads TGTGCCAGCAGCCAGGGACAGGGTGATTACGAGCAGTACTTC.

This clone was observed once. This chain connects TRBV16 to TRBJ2-7; 7 nucleotides agree with TRBD1. The CDR3 has 17 amino acids. The germline V gene encodes CDR1 KGHSY and CDR2 FQNENV. Germline trimming cut 2 bases from V and 5 bases from J; bases unmatched to any gene: 15. The CDR3 here is CASSQRSPGQLGHEQYF. The CDR3 DNA reads as TGTGCCAGCAGCCAACGATCCCCGGGACAGCTTGGACACGAGCAGTACTTC.

This chain links TRBV7-9 with TRBJ1-2; maybe TRBD1 (5 bases). The CDR3 runs to 15 residues. With 5 bases removed from V and 0 bases from J, the gap between germline ends came to 13 bases. Germline CDR1 is SEHNR and CDR2 is FQNEAQ (reference sequence). CDR3 nucleotide sequence: TGTGCCAGCAGCAACAGGCGGAACTCTAACTATGGCTACACCTTC. Translation: CASSNRRNSNYGYTF.

V gene TRBV4-3 combines with J gene TRBJ2-1, with 8 nucleotides matching TRBD2. The germline V gene has CDR1 LGHNA and CDR2 YSLEER. The junction had 8 bases not matched to a gene; V was cut back by 4 bases and J by 12 bases. The CDR3 extends over 13 amino acids. The CDR3 region is CASSPHPGLAQFF. In DNA form, the CDR3 reads TGCGCCAGCAGCCCGCACCCCGGACTAGCGCAGTTCTTC.

The chain links TRBV6-5 to TRBJ2-2; 7 nucleotides align to TRBD1. The CDR3 has 14 amino acids. Germline trimming cut 2 bases from V and 6 bases from J; bases unmatched to any gene: 3. The V gene's germline CDR1 is MNHEY and CDR2 SVGAGI. The CDR3 here is CASSYRQGAGELFF. The DNA for the CDR3 is TGTGCCAGCAGTTACCGACAGGGAGCCGGGGAGCTGTTTTTT.

The chain employs TRBV6-5 and TRBJ2-3; D gene ambiguous. The CDR3 length is 14 residues. Germline V lookup: CDR1 MNHEY, CDR2 SVGAGI. Trimming removed 4 bases at V and 1 base at J, with 9 bases between. The CDR3, as DNA: TGTGCCAGCAGTTCTAACACTCGCACAGATACGCAGTATTTT. Residues: CASSSNTRTDTQYF.

This sequence joins TRBV9 and TRBJ1-1; 7 bases are shared with TRBD1. CDR1 is SGDLS and CDR2 is YYNGEE in the germline V gene. V shed 0 bases, J shed 0 bases, and the junction held 5 bases outside the gene matches. This CDR3 contains 16 residues. The CDR3 DNA follows: TGTGCCAGCAGCGTAGATCAGGGGGGCATGAACACTGAAGCTTTCTTT. Translated, it gives CASSVDQGGMNTEAFF. The full variable domain, completed using reference TRBV9 and TRBJ1-1, is DSGVTQTPKHLITATGQRVTLRCSPRSGDLSVYWYQQSLDQGLQFLIQYYNGEERAKGNILERFSAQQFPDLHSELNLSSLELGDSALYFCASSVDQGGMNTEAFFGQGTRLTVV.

The chain carries TRBV7-9 and TRBJ1-5; D not certain. Germline assignment: CDR1 SEHNR and CDR2 FQNEAQ (reference sequence). V gave up 5 bases and J gave up 5 bases, with 19 bases separating them. CDR3 length equals 16 residues. The CDR3 coding sequence is TGTGCCAGCAGCCGGCAGACATTCGGGGTTGATCAGCCCCAGCATTTT. Protein sequence: CASSRQTFGVDQPQHF.

This chain links TRBV9 with TRBJ1-4; tentative D call: TRBD1 (6 bases). From germline, CDR1 is SGDLS and CDR2 YYNGEE. Trimming left V 3 bases short and J 3 bases short, with 12 bases between. The length of the CDR3 is 15 residues. CDR3: CASSAPGQANEKLFF. The CDR3 nucleotides read TGTGCCAGCAGCGCGCCGGGACAAGCTAATGAAAAACTGTTTTTT.